This T cell receptor beta chain originates from a study of blood T cell repertoires in COVID-19. Study information: Whether acute or convalescent, the COVID-19 samples came from the United States, Italy and Spain. Nucleic acid was either cDNA or gDNA, and it came from T cells, B-cell-depleted T cells, or PBMCs.

The CDR3 sequence is 15 residues long. V was clipped by 0 bases and J by 5 bases, with 13 bases between them. In germline, CDR1 is LGHNA, CDR2 YSLEER. This clone was observed a single time. Under the authors' procedure: Counts of nucleated cells, estimated from reference gene primer amplification, were obtained. Profiled with immunoSEQ multiplex PCR; TCRdb holds only in-frame clones, not every one. The DNA was the basis for D and trimming; V, J and clone size are from that table. The sample lists 230,000 or so clones, around 80% occurring once. Material: peripheral blood. The rearrangement links TRBV4-3 to TRBJ1-1; maybe TRBD1 (5 bases). The source of this sequence is a man aged 25-45 years with active or convalescent COVID-19. The CDR3 sequence: CASSQEAGVQTEAFF. The CDR3 DNA is TGCGCCAGCAGCCAAGAAGCGGGGGTGCAAACTGAAGCTTTCTTT.